Reported below is one TCR beta chain. No antigen is known for it. The data derive from a study of cytomegalovirus exposure and HLA in healthy donors. Vbeta (60) and Jbeta (13) primers were used in the PCR. Clones were sequenced by immunoSEQ multiplex PCR, and TCRdb holds only the in-frame ones, with some missing. Here the sample spans roughly 100,000 clones, about 66% being singletons. Study-wide results and caveats: In an earlier analysis, most TCR beta V segments were productive about 87% or about 30% of the time. Most of the CMV-associated TCR beta chains (in a later analysis) appeared to be HLA-restricted.

The CDR3 spans 12 residues. Germline V CDR1 and CDR2: SGHDT, YYEEEE. The ends were cut back, 6 bases at V and 3 bases at J, with 10 bases in the middle. The chain joins TRBV5-6 to TRBJ2-7; maybe TRBD2 (6 bases). The specimen was PBMCs. This clonotype was obtained from a boy aged 10-17 years in good health and CMV-seropositive. The CDR3 DNA reads as TGTGCCAGCATCGGGGGTGGCTACGAGCAGTACTTC. It codes for CASIGGGYEQYF.